Presented here are 24 T cell receptor beta chains from one specimen sequenced in a study of cytomegalovirus exposure and HLA in healthy donors. Use of 60 Vbeta and 13 Jbeta primers characterized the PCR. Sequencing was performed with immunoSEQ multiplex PCR; in TCRdb, only in-frame clones are kept and a portion is missing. The repertoire has 40,000 to 55,000 clones, roughly 81% of them found once; the top ten carry about 3%. The sequenced sample was PBMCs. The receptors come from a woman in her 40s in good health and CMV-seropositive.

The gene calls are TRBV7-9 and TRBJ2-7; 8 positions agree with TRBD1. Losses at the gene ends were 5 bases for V and 2 bases for J; bases not matched to a gene: 5. CDR3 length equals 14 residues. Germline V gene sequence: CDR1 SEHNR, CDR2 FQNEAQ (reference sequence). The CDR3 loop reads CASSPGTGPYEQYF. The CDR3 bases are TGTGCCAGCAGCCCCGGGACAGGACCCTACGAGCAGTACTTC.

The rearrangement joins TRBV27 to TRBJ1-1; 8 positions agree with TRBD1. The ends lost 2 bases at V and 3 bases at J; junction bases unmatched: 2. Germline CDR1 is MNHEY and CDR2 is SMNVEV (reference sequence). The CDR3 length is 14 residues. The CDR3 coding sequence is TGTGCCAGCAGTTTAGACAGGGGAGACACTGAAGCTTTCTTT. Translation gives CASSLDRGDTEAFF.

Only a few counts were recorded for this clone. The chain links TRBV19 to TRBJ1-5, with D maybe TRBD1 (5 bases). V was pared by 3 bases and J by 6 bases, with 15 bases between. The CDR3 has 15 residues. CDR1 and CDR2 from the germline V gene are LNHDA and SQIVND (reference sequence). The CDR3 DNA reads as TGTGCCAGTAGTATTAATCAGGGAACGGTTCAGCCCCAGCATTTT. This gives the protein CASSINQGTVQPQHF.

The V gene is TRBV28, the J gene TRBJ1-1, with 7 bases identical to TRBD1. CDR1 and CDR2 from the germline V gene are MDHEN and SYDVKM. The CDR3 runs to 13 residues. V gave up 6 bases and J gave up 6 bases; unmatched junction bases: 7. CDR3 protein: CASRLTGTAEAFF. CDR3 nucleotides: TGTGCCAGCAGACTGACCGGGACAGCTGAAGCTTTCTTT. Combining the CDR3 with reference TRBV28 and TRBJ1-1 gives the whole variable domain DVKVTQSSRYLVKRTGEKVFLECVQDMDHENMFWYRQDPGLGLRLIYFSYDVKMKEKGDIPEGYSVSREKKERFSLILESASTNQTSMYLCASRLTGTAEAFFGQGTRLTVV.

The CDR3 DNA reads TGTGCCAGCAGTGGGCAGCGGGGGGGCTACAATGAGCAGTTCTTC. Translated, it gives CASSGQRGGYNEQFF. The chain links TRBV6-4 to TRBJ2-1; TRBD2 matches 10 bases. This CDR3 has 15 amino acids. The V segment lost 4 bases and the J segment 3 bases; nucleotides outside the gene matches: 3. Germline CDR1 reads MRHNA; CDR2 reads SNTAGT.

By share, this clone ranks as medium-sized. The gene calls are TRBV6-1 and TRBJ2-2; D not certain. Trimming shortened V by 4 bases and J by 3 bases, and 6 bases separated the two germline ends. CDR1 is MNHNS and CDR2 is SASEGT in the germline V gene. The CDR3 contains 13 residues. The CDR3: CASSGHDTGELFF. CDR3 in DNA: TGTGCCAGCAGTGGACATGACACCGGGGAGCTGTTTTTT.

In its sample, this clone was seen once. The chain is built from TRBV5-1 and TRBJ2-1; TRBD2 aligns across 8 bases. V lost 1 base and J lost 5; bases outside the gene matches: 2. Germline V gene sequence: CDR1 SGHRS, CDR2 YFSETQ. This CDR3 contains 14 residues. CDR3 in amino acids: CASSLIAGNNEQFF. CDR3 DNA: TGCGCCAGCAGCTTGATAGCGGGGAACAATGAGCAGTTCTTC.

This clone was recorded only once. The chain links TRBV28 to TRBJ1-5, with 7 nucleotides matching TRBD1. CDR3 length: 12 amino acids. Germline-derived CDR1 and CDR2 are MDHEN and SYDVKM. CDR3 protein: CVRGASNQPQHF. CDR3 in DNA: TGTGTCAGGGGGGCCAGCAATCAGCCCCAGCATTTT. Full variable domain (outside the CDR3, taken from reference TRBV28 and TRBJ1-5): DVKVTQSSRYLVKRTGEKVFLECVQDMDHENMFWYRQDPGLGLRLIYFSYDVKMKEKGDIPEGYSVSREKKERFSLILESASTNQTSMYLCVRGASNQPQHFGDGTRLSIL.

V gene TRBV29-1 combines with J gene TRBJ1-4; D gene ambiguous. Germline lookup yields CDR1 SQVTM and CDR2 ANQGSEA. This CDR3 region has 15 residues. Trimming shortened V by 5 bases and J by 2 bases, and 15 bases separated the two germline ends. The CDR3 DNA reads TGCAGCGTTCTCGATCAAGGAGGGACTAATGAAAAACTGTTTTTT. As protein: CSVLDQGGTNEKLFF.

The chain uses TRBV6-5 and TRBJ1-1; tentatively, D is TRBD1 (5 bases). V was shortened by 7 bases and J by 1 base, with 13 bases between the two germline ends. CDR1 is MNHEY, CDR2 SVGAGI, per germline. The CDR3 is 14 residues long. CDR3: CASTPTGPNTEAFF. CDR3 sequence (DNA): TGTGCCAGCACTCCCACAGGCCCGAACACTGAAGCTTTCTTT.

The V call is TRBV6-6, the J call TRBJ2-3; D call uncertain. V lost 0 bases, J lost 4 bases, and 5 bases lay in between. Germline values: CDR1 MNHNY, CDR2 SVGAGI (reference sequence). The CDR3 has 13 residues. The CDR3 loop is CASSYSLPDTQYF. The CDR3 DNA sequence: TGTGCCAGCAGTTACTCCCTCCCAGATACGCAGTATTTT.

The CDR3 nucleotides read TGTGCCAGTAGTATAGATCGTGTTCAGCCCCAGCATTTT. This sequence encodes CASSIDRVQPQHF. The chain couples TRBV19 to TRBJ1-5; D gene uncertain. The V and J ends lost 0 bases and 6 bases respectively, with 6 bases between them. This CDR3 spans 13 amino acids. CDR1 LNHDA and CDR2 SQIVND come from the germline V gene (reference sequence). Combining the CDR3 with reference TRBV19 and TRBJ1-5 gives the whole variable domain DGGITQSPKYLFRKEGQNVTLSCEQNLNHDAMYWYRQDPGQGLRLIYYSQIVNDFQKGDIAEGYSVSREKKESFPLTVTSAQKNPTAFYLCASSIDRVQPQHFGDGTRLSIL.

The chain uses TRBV30 and TRBJ1-1; D unresolved. Germline CDR1 reads GTSNPN; CDR2 reads SVGIG (reference sequence). This CDR3 is 12 amino acids long. Trimming pared 4 bases from V and 1 base from J, leaving 7 bases between. The DNA for the CDR3 is TGTGCCTGGATCGTTAGGAACACTGAAGCTTTCTTT. Protein: CAWIVRNTEAFF.

This clone was counted between two and nine times. The chain uses TRBV7-9 and TRBJ2-7; possibly TRBD2 for D (5 bases). CDR3 length: 13 residues. CDR1 and CDR2 (germline): SEHNR, FQNEAQ (reference sequence). The V gene lost 5 bases and the J gene lost 3 bases, with 11 bases spanning the gap. CDR3 sequence reads: CASSRFGGYEQYF. The CDR3 nucleotides are TGTGCCAGCAGCCGTTTTGGAGGCTACGAGCAGTACTTC.

This clone was recorded a few times. The chain uses TRBV6-5 and TRBJ2-7; D is possibly TRBD1 (6 bases). The germline V gene encodes CDR1 MNHEY and CDR2 SVGAGI. The CDR3 has 14 amino acids. V gave up 6 bases and J gave up 7 bases, with 19 bases separating them. CDR3 nucleotide sequence: TGTGCCAGCAGCTCAGGTGCAGGGGTGCGTGAGCAGTACTTC. This encodes CASSSGAGVREQYF.

The V call is TRBV6-4, the J call TRBJ2-7; 7 bases map to TRBD2. Germline lookup yields CDR1 MRHNA and CDR2 SNTAGT. J lost 6 bases, V lost 5 bases, and 10 bases had no gene match. The CDR3 length is 14 residues. CDR3 bases: TGTGCCAGCAGTTTGGAGGCAGGGAGGGGCGAGCAGTACTTC. This sequence encodes CASSLEAGRGEQYF.

The chain employs TRBV5-1 and TRBJ2-7; the match to TRBD2 covers 9 bases. J was trimmed by 6 bases and V by 2 bases; bases with no gene match: 3. The CDR3 has 13 amino acids. The germline V gene has CDR1 SGHRS and CDR2 YFSETQ. CDR3 bases: TGCGCCAGCAGCTTCCTTAGCGGGGGCGAGCAGTACTTC. This codes for CASSFLSGGEQYF.

The chain recombines TRBV19 with TRBJ1-1; a possible D gene is TRBD1 (6 bases). Trimming took off 3 bases at V and 1 base at J, with 9 bases between the two ends. The CDR3 is 14 amino acids. The germline V gene has CDR1 LNHDA and CDR2 SQIVND (reference sequence). CDR3 region: CASSIPDRNTEAFF. In nucleotides, the CDR3 is TGTGCCAGTAGTATCCCGGACAGGAACACTGAAGCTTTCTTT. Full variable domain (missing parts from reference TRBV19 and TRBJ1-1): DGGITQSPKYLFRKEGQNVTLSCEQNLNHDAMYWYRQDPGQGLRLIYYSQIVNDFQKGDIAEGYSVSREKKESFPLTVTSAQKNPTAFYLCASSIPDRNTEAFFGQGTRLTVV.

This CDR3 reads CASSLDQRGGTDTQYF. CDR3 nucleotides: TGTGCCAGCAGCTTAGACCAGCGGGGGGGTACAGATACGCAGTATTTT. The rearrangement uses TRBV11-2 and TRBJ2-3, with 10 bases aligning to TRBD2. This CDR3 region has 16 residues. The germline gives CDR1 SGHAT, CDR2 FQNNGV. The J segment lost 3 bases and the V segment lost 0 bases, leaving 3 bases of the junction unmatched.

This chain joins TRBV29-1 and TRBJ2-2; 9 bases are shared with TRBD1. The germline V gene encodes CDR1 SQVTM and CDR2 ANQGSEA. Trimming removed 7 bases from V and 5 bases from J; junction bases left unmatched: 8. This CDR3 contains 14 residues. Written as DNA, the CDR3 is TGCAGCGCCCCGGGACAGGGTGAAACCGGGGAGCTGTTTTTT. This sequence encodes CSAPGQGETGELFF.

The chain is built from TRBV18 and TRBJ1-2, with unresolved D. CDR1 and CDR2 (germline): KGHSH, LQKENI. Trimming cost V 3 bases and J 5 bases, with 7 bases left between them. The CDR3 runs to 12 residues. The CDR3 here is CASSPAVYGYTF. The CDR3 DNA sequence: TGTGCCAGCTCACCCGCAGTATATGGCTACACCTTC.

This CDR3 reads CSVLRGAGGADTQYF. CDR3 DNA sequence: TGCAGCGTTCTGCGTGGAGCGGGGGGGGCAGATACGCAGTATTTT. This chain links TRBV29-1 with TRBJ2-3, with 10 bases fitting TRBD2. V dropped 5 bases and J dropped 4; count of bases not matched to a gene: 9. Germline values: CDR1 SQVTM, CDR2 ANQGSEA. The CDR3 sequence is 15 residues long.

The chain recombines TRBV11-2 with TRBJ2-3, with 9 bases identical to TRBD2. The CDR3 loop spans 15 amino acids. The V and J ends lost 2 bases and 5 bases, in that order; junction bases with no gene match: 5. Germline loops: CDR1 SGHAT, CDR2 FQNNGV. CDR3 amino acids: CASSLLAGGLDTQYF. As DNA, the CDR3 is TGTGCCAGCAGCTTACTTGCGGGGGGGCTAGATACGCAGTATTTT.

This chain joins TRBV5-8 and TRBJ1-6; D unclear. The germline V and J ends were trimmed by 6 bases and 13 bases, with 8 bases remaining between them. CDR3 size: 10 residues. Germline lookup yields CDR1 SGHTS and CDR2 YDEGEE. The CDR3 DNA follows: TGTGCCAGCACCCCTTTCCCCCTCCACTTT. It specifies CASTPFPLHF.